This TCR beta chain originates from a study of cytomegalovirus exposure and HLA in healthy donors. On this clone itself: At the DNA level, this CDR3 is encoded by other sequences in the same sample as well.

Both 60 Vbeta primers and 13 Jbeta primers went into the PCR. Sequencing used immunoSEQ multiplex PCR; TCRdb keeps in-frame clones, though not all of them. Of 100,000 to 150,000 clones in the sample, over 65% were seen once. Trimming removed 0 bases at V and 4 bases at J, with 10 bases between. Looked up from germline, CDR1 is MNHNY and CDR2 is SVGAGI (reference sequence). The CDR3 is 16 amino acids. The material sequenced was PBMCs. This TCR was sampled from a man aged 18 to 35 in good health and CMV-seropositive. The chain carries TRBV6-6 and TRBJ1-6; no reliable D call. CDR3 protein: CASSYSTGRYNSPLHF. CDR3 bases: TGTGCCAGCAGTTACTCAACCGGGAGGTATAATTCACCCCTCCACTTT.